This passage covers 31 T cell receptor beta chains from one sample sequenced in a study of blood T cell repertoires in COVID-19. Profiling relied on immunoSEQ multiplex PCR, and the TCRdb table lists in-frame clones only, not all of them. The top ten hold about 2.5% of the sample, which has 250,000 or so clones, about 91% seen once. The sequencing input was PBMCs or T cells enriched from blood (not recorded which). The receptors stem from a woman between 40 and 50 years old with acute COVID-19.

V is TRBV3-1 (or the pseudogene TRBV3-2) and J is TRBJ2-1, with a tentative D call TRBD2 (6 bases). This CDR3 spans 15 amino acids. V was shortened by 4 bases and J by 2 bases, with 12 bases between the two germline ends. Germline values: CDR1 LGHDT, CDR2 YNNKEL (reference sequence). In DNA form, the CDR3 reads TGTGCCAGCAGCCTAGGGCGGGACCCCTACAATGAGCAGTTCTTC. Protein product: CASSLGRDPYNEQFF.

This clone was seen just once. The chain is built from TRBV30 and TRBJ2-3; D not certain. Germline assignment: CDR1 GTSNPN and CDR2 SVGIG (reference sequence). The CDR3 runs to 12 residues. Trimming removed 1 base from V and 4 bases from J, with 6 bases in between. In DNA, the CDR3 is TGTGCCTGGAGTGCTCAGGCAGATACGCAGTATTTT. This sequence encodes CAWSAQADTQYF.

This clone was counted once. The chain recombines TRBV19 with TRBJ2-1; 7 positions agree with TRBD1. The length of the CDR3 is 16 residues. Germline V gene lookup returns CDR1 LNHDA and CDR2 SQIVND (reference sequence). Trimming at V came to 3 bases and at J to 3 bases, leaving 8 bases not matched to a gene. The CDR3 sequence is CASSIAGQDFYNEQFF. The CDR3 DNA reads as TGTGCCAGTAGTATTGCTGGACAGGACTTCTACAATGAGCAGTTCTTC.

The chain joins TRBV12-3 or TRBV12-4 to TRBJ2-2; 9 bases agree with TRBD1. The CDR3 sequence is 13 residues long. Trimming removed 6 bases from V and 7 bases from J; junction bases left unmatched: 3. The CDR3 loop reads CASRRQGGGELFF. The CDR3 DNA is TGTGCCAGCAGACGACAGGGGGGCGGGGAGCTGTTTTTT.

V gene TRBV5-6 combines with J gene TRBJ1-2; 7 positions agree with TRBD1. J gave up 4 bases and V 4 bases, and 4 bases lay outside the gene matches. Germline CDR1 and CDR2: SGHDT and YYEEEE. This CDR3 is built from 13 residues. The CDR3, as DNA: TGTGCCAGCAGCCCGACAGGGCCCTATGGCTACACCTTC. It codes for CASSPTGPYGYTF.

CDR3 nucleotides: TGTGCCAGCAGCGCAGGGGACAGCCTCTTGCGGGGAAACACCATATATTTT. Protein: CASSAGDSLLRGNTIYF. The rearrangement links TRBV9 to TRBJ1-3; TRBD1 matches 7 bases. The CDR3 consists of 17 residues. The J segment lost 4 bases and the V segment lost 3 bases, leaving 13 bases of the junction unmatched. Germline CDR1 is SGDLS and CDR2 is YYNGEE.

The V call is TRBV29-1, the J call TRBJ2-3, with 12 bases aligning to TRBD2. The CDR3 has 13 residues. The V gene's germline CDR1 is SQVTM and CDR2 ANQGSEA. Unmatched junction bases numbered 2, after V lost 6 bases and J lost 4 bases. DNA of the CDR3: TGCAGCGTCAGGACTAGCGGGGCAGATACGCAGTATTTT. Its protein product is CSVRTSGADTQYF.

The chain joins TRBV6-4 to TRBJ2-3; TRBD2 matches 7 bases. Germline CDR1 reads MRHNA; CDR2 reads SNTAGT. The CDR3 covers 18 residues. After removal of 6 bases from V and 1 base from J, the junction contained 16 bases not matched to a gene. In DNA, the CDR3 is TGTGCCAGCAGGGTACTAGGGAGGGGATGGTGGGGCACAGATACGCAGTATTTT. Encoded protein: CASRVLGRGWWGTDTQYF.

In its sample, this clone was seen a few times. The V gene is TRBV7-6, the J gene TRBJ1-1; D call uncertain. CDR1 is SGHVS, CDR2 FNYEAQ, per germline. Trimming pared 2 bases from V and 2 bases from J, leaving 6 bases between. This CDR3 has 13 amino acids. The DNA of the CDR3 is TGTGCCAGCAGCTTACAGACAAACACTGAAGCTTTCTTT. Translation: CASSLQTNTEAFF.

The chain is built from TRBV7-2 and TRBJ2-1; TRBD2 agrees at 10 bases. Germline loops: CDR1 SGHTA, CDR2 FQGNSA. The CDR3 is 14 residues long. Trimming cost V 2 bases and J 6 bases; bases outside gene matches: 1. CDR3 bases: TGTGCCAGCAGCTTATCTAGCGGGAGCAATGAGCAGTTCTTC. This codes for CASSLSSGSNEQFF.

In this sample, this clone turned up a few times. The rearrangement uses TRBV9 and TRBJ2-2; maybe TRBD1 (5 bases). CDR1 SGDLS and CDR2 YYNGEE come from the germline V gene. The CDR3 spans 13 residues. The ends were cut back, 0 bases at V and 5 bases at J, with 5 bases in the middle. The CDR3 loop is CASSVAGTGELFF. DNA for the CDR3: TGTGCCAGCAGCGTAGCAGGGACCGGGGAGCTGTTTTTT.

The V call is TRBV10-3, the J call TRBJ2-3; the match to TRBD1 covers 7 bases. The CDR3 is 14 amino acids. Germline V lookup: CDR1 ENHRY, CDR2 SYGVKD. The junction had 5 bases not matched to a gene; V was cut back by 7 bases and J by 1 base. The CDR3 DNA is TGTGCCATCACCGGGGACAGCCGCACAGATACGCAGTATTTT. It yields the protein CAITGDSRTDTQYF.

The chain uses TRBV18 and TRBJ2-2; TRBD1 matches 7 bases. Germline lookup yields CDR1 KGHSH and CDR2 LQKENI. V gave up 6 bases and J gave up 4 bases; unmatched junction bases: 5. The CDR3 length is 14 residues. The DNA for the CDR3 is TGTGCCAGCTCGTTGGGACAGACCACCGGGGAGCTGTTTTTT. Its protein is CASSLGQTTGELFF.

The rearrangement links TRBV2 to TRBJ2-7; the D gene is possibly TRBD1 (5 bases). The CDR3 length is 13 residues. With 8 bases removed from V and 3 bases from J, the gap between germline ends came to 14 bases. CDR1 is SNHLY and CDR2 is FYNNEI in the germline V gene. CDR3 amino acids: CASERQRNYEQYV. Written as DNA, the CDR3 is TGTGCCAGCGAACGACAGAGAAACTACGAGCAGTACGTC.

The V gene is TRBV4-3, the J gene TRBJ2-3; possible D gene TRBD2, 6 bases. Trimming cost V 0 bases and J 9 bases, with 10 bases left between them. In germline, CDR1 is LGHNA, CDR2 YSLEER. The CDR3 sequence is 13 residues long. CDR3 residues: CASSQDGAGTQYF. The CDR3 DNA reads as TGCGCCAGCAGCCAAGATGGTGCGGGGACGCAGTATTTT.

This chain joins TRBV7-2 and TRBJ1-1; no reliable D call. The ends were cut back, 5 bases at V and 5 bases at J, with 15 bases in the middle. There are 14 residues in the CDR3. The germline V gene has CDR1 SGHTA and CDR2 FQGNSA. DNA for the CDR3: TGTGCCAGCAGCCCCCCAGTAGCGAGGACTGAAGCTTTCTTT. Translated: CASSPPVARTEAFF.

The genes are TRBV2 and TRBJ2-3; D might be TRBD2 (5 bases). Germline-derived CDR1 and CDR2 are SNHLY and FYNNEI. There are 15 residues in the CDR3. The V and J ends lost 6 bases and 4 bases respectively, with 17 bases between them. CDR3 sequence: CASSPDPPEADTQYF. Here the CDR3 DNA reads TGTGCCAGCAGCCCGGACCCTCCGGAGGCAGATACGCAGTATTTT.

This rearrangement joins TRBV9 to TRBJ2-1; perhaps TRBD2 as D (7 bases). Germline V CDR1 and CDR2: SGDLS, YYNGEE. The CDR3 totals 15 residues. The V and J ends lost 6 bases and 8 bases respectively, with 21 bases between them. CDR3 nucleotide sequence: TGTGCCAGCACCTCTAGGGGGTGGGAGGGCGATGAGCAGTTCTTC. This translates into CASTSRGWEGDEQFF.

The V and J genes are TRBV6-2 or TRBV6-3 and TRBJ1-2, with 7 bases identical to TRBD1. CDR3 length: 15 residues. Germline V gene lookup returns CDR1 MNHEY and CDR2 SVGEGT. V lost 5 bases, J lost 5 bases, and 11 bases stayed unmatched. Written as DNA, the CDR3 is TGTGCCAGCAGTCTCCCTCCGACAGGGAGATATGGCTACACCTTC. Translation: CASSLPPTGRYGYTF.

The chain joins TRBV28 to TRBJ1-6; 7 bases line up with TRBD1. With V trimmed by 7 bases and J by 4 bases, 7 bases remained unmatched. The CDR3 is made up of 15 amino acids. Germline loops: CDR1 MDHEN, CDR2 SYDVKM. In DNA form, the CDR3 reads TGTGCCAGCACAGGGGGGTTAGGATATAATTCACCCCTCCACTTT. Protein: CASTGGLGYNSPLHF.

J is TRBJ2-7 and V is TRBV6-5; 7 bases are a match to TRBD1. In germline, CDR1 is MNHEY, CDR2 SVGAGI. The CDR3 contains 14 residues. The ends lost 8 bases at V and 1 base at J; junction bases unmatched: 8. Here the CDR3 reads CASESRDRSYEQYV. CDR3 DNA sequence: TGTGCCAGCGAATCCCGGGACAGATCCTACGAGCAGTACGTC.

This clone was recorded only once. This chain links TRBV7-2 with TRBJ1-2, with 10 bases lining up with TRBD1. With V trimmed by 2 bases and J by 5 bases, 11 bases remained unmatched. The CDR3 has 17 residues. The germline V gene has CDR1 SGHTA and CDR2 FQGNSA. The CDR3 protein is CASSLLAGQGVSYGYTF. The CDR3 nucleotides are TGTGCCAGCAGCTTACTGGCCGGACAGGGGGTTAGTTATGGCTACACCTTC.

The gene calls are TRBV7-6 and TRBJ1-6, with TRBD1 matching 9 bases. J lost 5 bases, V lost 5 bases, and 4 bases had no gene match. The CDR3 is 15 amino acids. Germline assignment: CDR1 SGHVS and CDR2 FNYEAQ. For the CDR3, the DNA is TGTGCCAGCAGCCCAGGGACAGGGAATAATTCACCCCTCCACTTT. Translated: CASSPGTGNNSPLHF. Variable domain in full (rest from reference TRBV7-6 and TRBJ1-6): GAGVSQSPRYKVTKRGQDVALRCDPISGHVSLYWYRQALGQGPEFLTYFNYEAQQDKSGLPNDRFSAERPEGSISTLTIQRTEQRDSAMYRCASSPGTGNNSPLHFGNGTRLTVT.

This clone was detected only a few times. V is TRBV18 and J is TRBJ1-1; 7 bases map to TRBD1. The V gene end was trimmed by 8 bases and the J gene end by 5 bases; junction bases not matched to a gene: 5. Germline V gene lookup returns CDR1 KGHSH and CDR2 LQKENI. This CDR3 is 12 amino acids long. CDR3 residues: CASVYRGTEAFF. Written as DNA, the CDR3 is TGTGCCAGCGTATACAGGGGAACTGAAGCTTTCTTT.

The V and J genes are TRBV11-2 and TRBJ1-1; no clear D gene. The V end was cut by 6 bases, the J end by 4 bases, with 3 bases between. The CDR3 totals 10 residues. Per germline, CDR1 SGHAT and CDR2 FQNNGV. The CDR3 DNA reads TGTGCCAGCAGGAGCACTGAAGCTTTCTTT. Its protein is CASRSTEAFF.

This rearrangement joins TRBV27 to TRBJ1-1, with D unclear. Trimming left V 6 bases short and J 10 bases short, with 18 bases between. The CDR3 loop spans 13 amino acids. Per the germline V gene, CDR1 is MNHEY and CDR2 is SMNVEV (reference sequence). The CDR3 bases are TGTGCCAGCAGCCTCGGAGGCCCTGGGCGAGCTTTCTTT. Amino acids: CASSLGGPGRAFF.

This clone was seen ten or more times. In DNA, the CDR3 is TGTGCCAGCAGCTTGGGGGGGATGACTGAAGCTTTCTTT. It codes for CASSLGGMTEAFF. The V and J genes are TRBV7-9 and TRBJ1-1, with D possibly being TRBD1 (5 bases). The germline V and J ends were trimmed by 3 bases and 5 bases, with 10 bases remaining between them. Germline loops: CDR1 SEHNR, CDR2 FQNEAQ (reference sequence). The CDR3 is made up of 13 amino acids.

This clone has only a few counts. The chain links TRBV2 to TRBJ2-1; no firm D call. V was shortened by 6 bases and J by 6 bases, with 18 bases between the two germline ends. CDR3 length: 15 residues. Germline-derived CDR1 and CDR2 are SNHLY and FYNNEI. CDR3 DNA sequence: TGTGCCAGCAGCCCCGAGTTCGTTGGCGGCAATGAGCAGTTCTTC. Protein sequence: CASSPEFVGGNEQFF.

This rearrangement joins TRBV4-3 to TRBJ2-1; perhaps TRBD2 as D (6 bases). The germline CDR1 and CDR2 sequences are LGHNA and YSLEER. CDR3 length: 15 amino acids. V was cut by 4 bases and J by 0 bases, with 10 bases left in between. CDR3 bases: TGCGCCAGCAGCCGCGTTAGCGGCTCCTACAATGAGCAGTTCTTC. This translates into CASSRVSGSYNEQFF.

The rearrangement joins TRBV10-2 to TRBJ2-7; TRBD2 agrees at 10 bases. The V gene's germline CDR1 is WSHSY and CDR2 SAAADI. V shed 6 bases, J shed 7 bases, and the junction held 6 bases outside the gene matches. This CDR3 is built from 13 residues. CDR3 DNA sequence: TGCGCCAGCAGCCCACTAGCGGGGCAGGAGCAGTACGTC. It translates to CASSPLAGQEQYV.

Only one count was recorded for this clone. Written as DNA, the CDR3 is TGTGCCAGCAGCTTAACGGGGAATTCACCCCTCCACTTT. Amino acids: CASSLTGNSPLHF. J is TRBJ1-6 and V is TRBV5-8; D unclear. The CDR3 has 13 amino acids. The germline gives CDR1 SGHTS, CDR2 YDEGEE. V lost 2 bases, J lost 7 bases, and 7 bases lay in between.